The rows below give T cell receptor beta chains drawn from one sample of a study of sequential checkpoint blockade in melanoma. The repertoire was sequenced with immunoSEQ multiplex PCR; TCRdb's copy has only in-frame clones and lacks some. The sample carries approximately 10,000 clones, roughly 80% recorded once. Sequencing used CD8+ T cells sorted from blood (inferred from file names), obtained from a patient given nivolumab and ipilimumab in sequence. The receptors shown here come from a human donor with melanoma. Both conserved end residues are part of each CDR3. The D gene is left open where the match is weak.

j_call	v_call	d_call	cdr3_aa	cdr3_nt
TRBJ1-2	TRBV29-1	-	CSVEDYLGRTYGYTF	TGCAGCGTTGAAGATTATTTGGGGCGCACCTATGGCTACACCTTC
TRBJ2-3	TRBV27	TRBD1	CASRDQGALFLDTQYF	TGTGCCAGCAGAGATCAGGGGGCGCTTTTTCTAGATACGCAGTATTTT
TRBJ1-5	TRBV11-2	-	CASSLGAGEGNQPQHF	TGTGCCAGCAGCTTAGGGGCAGGGGAAGGCAATCAGCCCCAGCATTTT
TRBJ2-7	TRBV4-2	TRBD2	CASSRTATPSSGGYEQYF	TGTGCCAGCAGCCGGACAGCCACCCCCTCCAGCGGGGGATACGAGCAGTACTTC
TRBJ1-5	TRBV2	-	CASTERRQSNQPQHF	TGTGCCAGCACCGAGAGGCGTCAGAGTAATCAGCCCCAGCATTTT
TRBJ2-7	TRBV7-9	-	CASSFDSPYEQYF	TGTGCCAGCAGCTTTGACAGTCCCTACGAGCAGTACTTC
TRBJ2-3	TRBV4-2	TRBD1	CASSLGQGQATDTQYF	TGTGCCAGCAGCCTTGGACAGGGTCAGGCCACAGATACGCAGTATTTT
TRBJ2-7	TRBV7-8	TRBD2	CASSFNYAGEAYEQYF	TGTGCCAGCAGCTTCAATTACGCGGGAGAGGCCTACGAGCAGTACTTC
TRBJ1-2	TRBV9	-	CASAGIPGYTF	TGTGCCAGCGCGGGGATCCCTGGCTACACCTTC
TRBJ1-2	TRBV25-1	-	CASGGVRAGYTF	TGTGCCAGTGGCGGGGTCAGGGCGGGCTACACCTTC
TRBJ2-3	TRBV7-9	TRBD2	CASSPSGISTDTQYF	TGTGCCAGCAGCCCTAGCGGAATCAGCACAGATACGCAGTATTTT